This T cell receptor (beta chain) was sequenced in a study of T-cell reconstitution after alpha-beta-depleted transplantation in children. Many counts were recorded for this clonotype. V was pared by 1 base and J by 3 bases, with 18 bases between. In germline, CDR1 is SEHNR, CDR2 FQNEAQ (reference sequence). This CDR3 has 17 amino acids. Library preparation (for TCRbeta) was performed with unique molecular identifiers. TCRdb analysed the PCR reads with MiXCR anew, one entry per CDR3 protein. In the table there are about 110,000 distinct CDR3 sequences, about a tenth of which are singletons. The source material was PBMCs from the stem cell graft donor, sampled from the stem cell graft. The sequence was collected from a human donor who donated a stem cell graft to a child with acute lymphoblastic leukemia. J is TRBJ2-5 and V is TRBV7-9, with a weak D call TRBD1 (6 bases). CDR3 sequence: CASSLGQITGLEETQYF. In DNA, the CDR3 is TGTGCCAGCAGCTTAGGACAAATCACAGGGTTAGAAGAGACCCAGTACTTC.